Listed below are T cell receptor beta chains from one sample, sequenced in a study of blood T cell repertoires in COVID-19. The repertoire was sequenced with immunoSEQ multiplex PCR; TCRdb's copy has only in-frame clones and lacks some. The sample yields 100,000 to 150,000 clones, over 85% seen once. Source material: peripheral blood. The receptors originated from a man in his sixties with COVID-19, enrolled during active disease. Each CDR3 is given with its conserved first and last residue. The D gene is left open where the match is weak.

cdr3_aa d_call v_call
CASDQGTGDTEAFF TRBD1 TRBV6-5
CASSQGGQENFYEQYF TRBD1 TRBV4-2
CSVARPSVEETQYF - TRBV29-1
CASSASGEFWVEQFF TRBD2 TRBV7-9
CASSLGPRDEQYF - TRBV5-1
CASSLRARTSRSGDEQFF TRBD2 TRBV7-3
CASSVADSGNTIYF - TRBV2
CASSNQGTHKNTEAFF - TRBV5-5
CASSSVSEYGYTF - TRBV12-3/TRBV12-4
CASSQASSEQYF - TRBV3-1/TRBV3-2
CASSFSDSSYEQYF - TRBV6-5
CASSHRQGLEETQYF - TRBV14
CASPGTGDTGELFF TRBD1 TRBV7-9
CASSSYSQPQHF - TRBV28
CSVEDSYNEQFF - TRBV29-1
CASRPGQGQRLNEKLFF TRBD1 TRBV11-2
CASSLFGQGTYEQYF TRBD1 TRBV13
CASSMVEYEQYF - TRBV28